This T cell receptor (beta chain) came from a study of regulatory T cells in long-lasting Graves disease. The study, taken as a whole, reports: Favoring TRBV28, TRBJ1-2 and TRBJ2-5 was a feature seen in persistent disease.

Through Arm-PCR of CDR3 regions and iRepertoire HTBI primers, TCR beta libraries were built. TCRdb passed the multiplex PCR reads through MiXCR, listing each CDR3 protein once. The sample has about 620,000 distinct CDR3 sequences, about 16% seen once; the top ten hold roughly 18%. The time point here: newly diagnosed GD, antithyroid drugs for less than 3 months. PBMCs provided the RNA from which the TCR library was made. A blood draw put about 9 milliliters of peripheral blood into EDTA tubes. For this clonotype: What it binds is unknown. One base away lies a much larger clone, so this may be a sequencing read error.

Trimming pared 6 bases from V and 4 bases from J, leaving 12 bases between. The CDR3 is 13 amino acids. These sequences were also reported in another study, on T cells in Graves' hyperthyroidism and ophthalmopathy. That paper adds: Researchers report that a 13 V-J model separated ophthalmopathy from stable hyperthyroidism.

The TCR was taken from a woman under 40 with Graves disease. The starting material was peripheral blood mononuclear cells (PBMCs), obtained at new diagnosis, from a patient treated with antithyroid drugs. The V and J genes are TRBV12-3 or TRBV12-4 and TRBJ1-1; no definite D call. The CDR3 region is CASSTALPTEAFF. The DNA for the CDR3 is TGTGCCAGCAGCACGGCACTTCCCACTGAAGCTTTCTTT.